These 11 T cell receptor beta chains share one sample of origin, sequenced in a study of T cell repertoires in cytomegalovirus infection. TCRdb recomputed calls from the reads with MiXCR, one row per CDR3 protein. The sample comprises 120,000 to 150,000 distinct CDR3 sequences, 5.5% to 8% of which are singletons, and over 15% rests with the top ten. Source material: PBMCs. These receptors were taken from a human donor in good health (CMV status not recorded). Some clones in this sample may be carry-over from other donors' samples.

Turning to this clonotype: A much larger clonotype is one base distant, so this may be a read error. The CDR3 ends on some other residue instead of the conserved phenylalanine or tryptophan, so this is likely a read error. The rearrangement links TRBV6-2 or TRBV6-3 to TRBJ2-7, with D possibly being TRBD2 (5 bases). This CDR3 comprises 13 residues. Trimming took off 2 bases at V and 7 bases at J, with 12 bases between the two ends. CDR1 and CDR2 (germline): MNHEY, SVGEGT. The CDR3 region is CASSYNGPGEQYY. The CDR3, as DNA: TGTGCCAGCAGTTACAACGGGCCGGGAGAGCAGTACTAC.

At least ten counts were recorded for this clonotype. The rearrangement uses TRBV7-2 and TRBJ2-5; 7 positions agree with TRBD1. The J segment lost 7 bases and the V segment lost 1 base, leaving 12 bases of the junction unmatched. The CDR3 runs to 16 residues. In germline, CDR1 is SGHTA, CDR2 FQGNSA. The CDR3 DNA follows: TGTGCCAGCAGCTTAGGAAGACAGGGTATGGGGGTGACCCAGTACTTC. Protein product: CASSLGRQGMGVTQYF.

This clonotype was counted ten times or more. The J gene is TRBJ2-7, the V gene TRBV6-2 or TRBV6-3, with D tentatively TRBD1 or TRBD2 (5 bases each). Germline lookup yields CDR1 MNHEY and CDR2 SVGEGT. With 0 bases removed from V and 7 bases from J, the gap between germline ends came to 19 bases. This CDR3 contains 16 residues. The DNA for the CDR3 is TGTGCCAGCAGTTACTCGATCGGGCAGGGAGTGAGAGAGCAGTACTTC. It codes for CASSYSIGQGVREQYF.

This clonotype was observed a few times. The CDR3 region is CSAGGTSGGGDTQYF. For the CDR3, the DNA is TGCAGTGCTGGCGGGACTAGCGGGGGGGGGGATACGCAGTATTTT. The chain is built from TRBV20-1 and TRBJ2-3; TRBD2 matches at 16 bases. V shed 5 bases, J shed 6 bases, and the junction held 5 bases outside the gene matches. The length of the CDR3 is 15 residues. Germline V gene sequence: CDR1 DFQATT, CDR2 SNEGSKA (reference sequence).

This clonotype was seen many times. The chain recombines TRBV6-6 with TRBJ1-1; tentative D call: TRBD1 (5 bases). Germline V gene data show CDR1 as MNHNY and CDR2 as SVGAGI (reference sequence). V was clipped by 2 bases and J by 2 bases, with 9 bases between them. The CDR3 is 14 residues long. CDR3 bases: TGTGCCAGCAGTTACGGGGGAATTAACACTGAAGCTTTCTTT. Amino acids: CASSYGGINTEAFF.

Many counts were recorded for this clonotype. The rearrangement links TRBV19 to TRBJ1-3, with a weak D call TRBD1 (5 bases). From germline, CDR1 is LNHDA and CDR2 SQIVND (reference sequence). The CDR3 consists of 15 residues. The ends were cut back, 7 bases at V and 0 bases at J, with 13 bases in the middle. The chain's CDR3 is CASMATVDSGNTIYF. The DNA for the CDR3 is TGTGCCAGTATGGCGACAGTCGACTCTGGAAACACCATATATTTT.

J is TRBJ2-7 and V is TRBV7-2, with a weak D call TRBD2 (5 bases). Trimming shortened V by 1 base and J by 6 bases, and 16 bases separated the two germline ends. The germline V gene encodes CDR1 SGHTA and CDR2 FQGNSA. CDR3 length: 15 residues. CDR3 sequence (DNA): TGTGCCAGCAGCTTAGAGGCCCTCTGGGAGACCGAGCAGTACTTC. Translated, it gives CASSLEALWETEQYF.

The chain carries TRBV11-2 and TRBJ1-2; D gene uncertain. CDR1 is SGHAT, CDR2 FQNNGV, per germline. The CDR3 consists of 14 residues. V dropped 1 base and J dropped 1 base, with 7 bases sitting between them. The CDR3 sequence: CASSLALVNYGYTF. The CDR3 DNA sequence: TGTGCCAGCAGCTTAGCCCTGGTTAACTATGGCTACACCTTC.

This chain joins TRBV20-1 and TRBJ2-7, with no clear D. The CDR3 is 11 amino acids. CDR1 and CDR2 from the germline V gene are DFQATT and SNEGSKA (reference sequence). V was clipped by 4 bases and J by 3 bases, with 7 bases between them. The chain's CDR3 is CSATDIYEQYF. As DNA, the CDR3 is TGCAGTGCTACCGACATCTACGAGCAGTACTTC.

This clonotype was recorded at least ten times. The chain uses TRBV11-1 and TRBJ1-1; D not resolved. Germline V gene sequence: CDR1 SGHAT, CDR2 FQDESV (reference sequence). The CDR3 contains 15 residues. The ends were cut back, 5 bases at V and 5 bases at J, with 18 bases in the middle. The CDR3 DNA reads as TGTGCCAGCAGCCCCCAAGGGCTGGGAGGGACTGAAGCTTTCTTT. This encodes CASSPQGLGGTEAFF.

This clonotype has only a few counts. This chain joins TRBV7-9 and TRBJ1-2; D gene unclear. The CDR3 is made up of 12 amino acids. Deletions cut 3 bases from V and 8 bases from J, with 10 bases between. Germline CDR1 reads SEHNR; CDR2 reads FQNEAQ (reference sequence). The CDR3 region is CASSFLGYGYTF. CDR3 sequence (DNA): TGTGCCAGCAGCTTCCTTGGGTACGGCTACACCTTC.